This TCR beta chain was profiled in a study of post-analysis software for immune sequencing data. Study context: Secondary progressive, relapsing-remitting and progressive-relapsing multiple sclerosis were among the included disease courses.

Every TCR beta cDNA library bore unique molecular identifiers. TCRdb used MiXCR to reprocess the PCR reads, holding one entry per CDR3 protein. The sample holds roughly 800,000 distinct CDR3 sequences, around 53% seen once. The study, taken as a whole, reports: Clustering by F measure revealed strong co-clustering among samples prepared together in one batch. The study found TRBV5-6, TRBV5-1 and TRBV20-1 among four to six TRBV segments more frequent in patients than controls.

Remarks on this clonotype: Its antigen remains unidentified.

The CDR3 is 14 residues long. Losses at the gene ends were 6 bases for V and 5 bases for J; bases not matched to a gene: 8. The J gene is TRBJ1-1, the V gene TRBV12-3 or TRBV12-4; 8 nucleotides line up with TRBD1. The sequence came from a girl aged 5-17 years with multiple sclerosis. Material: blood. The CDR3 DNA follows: TGTGCCAGCAGGGCCGACAGGGGTGGGACTGAAGCTTTCTTT. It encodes CASRADRGGTEAFF.